This T cell receptor beta chain was observed in a study of blood T cell repertoires in COVID-19. Study context: The analysed material was cDNA or gDNA that came from T cells, B-cell-depleted T cells, or PBMCs.

This CDR3 region has 17 residues. V trimming: 4 bases; J trimming: 6 bases; junction bases outside the gene matches: 10. CDR1 is SGHNT, CDR2 YYREEE, per germline (reference sequence). The participants were between about 18 and 95 years old and came from 24 US areas. Assignment of participants to cohorts was predicated upon participant-reported clinical history. In the authors' workflow: From reference gene primer amplification, estimates of nucleated cell counts were derived. Libraries were prepared by immunoSEQ multiplex PCR; TCRdb keeps only in-frame clonotypes and omits some of them. V and J calls and clone size come straight from that table; D and trimming were deduced from the DNA. This sample yields hundreds of thousands of clones, of which 75% to 90% are seen a single time; around 9.5% belongs to the top ten.

The rearrangement uses TRBV5-4 and TRBJ2-2; 12 bases fit TRBD1. Material: PBMCs or T cells enriched from blood (not recorded which). The TCR originated in a woman in her forties who had recovered from COVID-19. This chain's CDR3 is CASSHPGTGGRAGELFF. CDR3 coding DNA: TGTGCCAGCAGCCATCCCGGGACAGGGGGCCGGGCCGGGGAGCTGTTTTTT.